This section outlines one T cell receptor beta chain sequence together with its context. Its antigen remains unidentified. The sample comes from a study of blood T cell dynamics during melanoma immunotherapy. The wider study: Standard first-line treatment here was pembrolizumab or nivolumab plus ipilimumab in metastatic melanoma.

The time point is: pre-treatment baseline. Each bulk PBMC sample had around 360 ng DNA loaded. The method was immunoSEQ multiplex PCR; TCRdb's version includes in-frame clones alone and lacks a portion of them. The table lists about 9,600 clones, about 87% of them singletons. The CDR3 is 14 residues long. J gave up 5 bases and V 6 bases, and 8 bases lay outside the gene matches. Germline loops: CDR1 SNHLY, CDR2 FYNNEI. General observations from the study: Disease-control patients' PBMC repertoires became either more clonal or more diverse at W3.

The sequenced sample was blood, obtained from a patient treated with checkpoint blockade. The V call is TRBV2, the J call TRBJ1-1; 8 positions agree with TRBD1. The clonotype originates from a human donor with melanoma. CDR3 loop: CASRLDREGTEAFF. The CDR3 DNA sequence: TGTGCCAGCAGGTTGGACAGGGAGGGGACTGAAGCTTTCTTT.